The 29 T cell receptor beta chains below all came from one sample that was sequenced in a study of shared clonotypes between healthy human individuals. TCRdb keeps only in-frame clones here, not all; method: immunoSEQ multiplex PCR. Of roughly 2.4 million clones in the sample, approximately 96% are singletons; the top ten hold around 0.13%. Sequencing was carried out using naive CD4+ T cells sorted from blood. Subset noted: CD45RA+ positively selected. Receptors were obtained from a man in his late teens or twenties in good health.

The V and J genes are TRBV30 and TRBJ2-3; D perhaps matches TRBD2 (6 bases). This CDR3 has 15 amino acids. The V and J ends lost 4 bases and 2 bases respectively, with 16 bases between them. From germline, CDR1 is GTSNPN and CDR2 SVGIG (reference sequence). The CDR3 sequence: CAWTKLASPTDTQYF. CDR3 sequence (DNA): TGTGCCTGGACCAAACTAGCATCACCCACAGATACGCAGTATTTT.

This clone appeared a single time. The chain has TRBV19 and TRBJ1-6, with D tentatively TRBD1 (5 bases). Germline assignment: CDR1 LNHDA and CDR2 SQIVND (reference sequence). V lost 5 bases, J lost 0 bases, and 14 bases lay in between. This CDR3 is 17 amino acids long. CDR3 in DNA: TGTGCCAGTAGTCTCGGGACCCAGAGCTCCTATAATTCACCCCTCCACTTT. Translated, it gives CASSLGTQSSYNSPLHF.

The chain joins TRBV27 to TRBJ2-1; 8 bases fit TRBD2. Losses at the gene ends were 8 bases for V and 3 bases for J; bases not matched to a gene: 12. CDR3 size: 16 residues. Per the germline V gene, CDR1 is MNHEY and CDR2 is SMNVEV (reference sequence). CDR3 nucleotides: TGTGCCAGCCATCCAATTCCTAGCGGGTTCTACAATGAGCAGTTCTTC. As protein: CASHPIPSGFYNEQFF.

The sample holds one count of this clone. This chain connects TRBV7-8 to TRBJ2-3, with D perhaps matching TRBD2 (5 bases). The length of the CDR3 is 17 residues. The germline CDR1 and CDR2 sequences are SGHVS and FQNEAQ. Between the trimmed V and J ends, which lost 8 bases and 1 base, there was a span of 22 bases. The CDR3, as DNA: TGTGCCAGCTCGCCGGCGAGGGTTAGCGCAGGCACAGATACGCAGTATTTT. Translation gives CASSPARVSAGTDTQYF.

With regard to this clone: Additional DNA sequences in this sample encode the identical CDR3. The rearrangement links TRBV5-1 to TRBJ2-5; 10 positions agree with TRBD1. The ends lost 4 bases at V and 5 bases at J; junction bases unmatched: 8. The CDR3 totals 15 residues. Germline CDR1 and CDR2: SGHRS and YFSETQ. DNA for the CDR3: TGCGCCAGCAGCCTAGGACAGGGGGTGGCGGAGACCCAGTACTTC. Protein: CASSLGQGVAETQYF.

The rearrangement uses TRBV6-5 and TRBJ2-5; D is unresolved. CDR3 length equals 13 residues. The V gene lost 6 bases and the J gene lost 5 bases, with 13 bases spanning the gap. CDR1 is MNHEY and CDR2 is SVGAGI in the germline V gene. In nucleotides, the CDR3 is TGTGCCAGCAGGTTTGGAAAGGTTGAGACCCAGTACTTC. Translation gives CASRFGKVETQYF.

As for this clone: The sample carries other DNA sequences with the same CDR3. The chain is built from TRBV29-1 and TRBJ2-1, with a tentative D call TRBD1 (6 bases). The CDR3 has 11 amino acids. The V end was cut by 4 bases, the J end by 7 bases, with 8 bases between. Germline V CDR1 and CDR2: SQVTM, ANQGSEA. The DNA for the CDR3 is TGCAGCGTTGTCACAGGGAATGAGCAGTTCTTC. Translating gives CSVVTGNEQFF.

V is TRBV10-3 and J is TRBJ2-7; TRBD2 matches at 12 bases. The CDR3 extends over 15 amino acids. CDR1 is ENHRY, CDR2 SYGVKD, per germline. Losses at the gene ends were 6 bases for V and 1 base for J; bases not matched to a gene: 4. This CDR3 reads CAIRAGTSGSYEQYF. CDR3 nucleotides: TGTGCCATCAGGGCCGGGACTAGCGGGTCCTACGAGCAGTACTTC.

CDR3 sequence: CAWSIGQETQYF. The CDR3 DNA reads TGTGCCTGGAGTATCGGGCAAGAGACCCAGTACTTC. The chain has TRBV30 and TRBJ2-5; D is undetermined. Germline values: CDR1 GTSNPN, CDR2 SVGIG (reference sequence). V shed 2 bases and J shed 2 bases, with 6 bases lying between them. CDR3 size: 12 residues.

The chain combines TRBV27 with TRBJ2-2; tentative D call: TRBD1 (6 bases). The V gene's germline CDR1 is MNHEY and CDR2 SMNVEV (reference sequence). Trimming left V 8 bases short and J 4 bases short, with 14 bases between. This CDR3 has 14 residues. Here the CDR3 reads CASRMGQSTGELFF. CDR3 sequence (DNA): TGTGCCAGCCGTATGGGACAAAGCACCGGGGAGCTGTTTTTT.

The chain employs TRBV5-1 and TRBJ1-2; no definite D call. The CDR3 consists of 13 residues. V was clipped by 4 bases and J by 6 bases, with 13 bases between them. CDR1 and CDR2 (germline): SGHRS, YFSETQ. The CDR3 bases are TGCGCCAGCAGCCCGCGTGGGGAAGATGGCTACACCTTC. This codes for CASSPRGEDGYTF.

The V gene is TRBV2, the J gene TRBJ2-7; D possibly corresponds to TRBD2 (6 bases). V lost 10 bases, J lost 2 bases, and 15 bases lay in between. Germline CDR1 and CDR2: SNHLY and FYNNEI. CDR3 size: 13 residues. This CDR3 is CATRGLAPYEQYF. The CDR3 DNA reads as TGTGCCACCCGGGGGTTGGCCCCCTACGAGCAGTACTTC.

On this clone: Other DNA sequences in the same sample also yield this CDR3. This chain connects TRBV7-2 to TRBJ2-2, with D perhaps TRBD2 (6 bases). This CDR3 is 15 amino acids long. Trimming cost V 0 bases and J 4 bases, with 9 bases left between them. The germline V gene encodes CDR1 SGHTA and CDR2 FQGNSA. DNA for the CDR3: TGTGCCAGCAGCTTAGCCTCGCGGGGCACCGGGGAGCTGTTTTTT. Its translation is CASSLASRGTGELFF.

This rearrangement joins TRBV6-5 to TRBJ1-5; possibly TRBD1 for D (6 bases). The CDR3 has 15 residues. Deletions cut 5 bases from V and 3 bases from J, with 14 bases between. CDR1 and CDR2 from the germline V gene are MNHEY and SVGAGI. The CDR3 loop is CASSPKTGSNQPQHF. In DNA form, the CDR3 reads TGTGCCAGCAGTCCAAAGACAGGATCCAATCAGCCCCAGCATTTT.

The V call is TRBV14, the J call TRBJ2-3; D not certain. Germline V gene lookup returns CDR1 SGHDN and CDR2 FVKESK. The CDR3 is 16 amino acids. Trimming took off 2 bases at V and 2 bases at J, with 14 bases between the two ends. The CDR3, as DNA: TGTGCCAGCAGCCAATTTTCCGGATTTAACACAGATACGCAGTATTTT. This gives the protein CASSQFSGFNTDTQYF.

This clone was detected once. The J gene is TRBJ2-3, the V gene TRBV30; D is unclear. The ends were cut back, 2 bases at V and 4 bases at J, with 4 bases in the middle. CDR1 and CDR2 (germline): GTSNPN, SVGIG (reference sequence). CDR3 length: 11 residues. The CDR3 DNA reads TGTGCCTGGAGTTTTCCAGATACGCAGTATTTT. Translation: CAWSFPDTQYF.

Note on this clone: The same CDR3 can be traced to other DNA sequences in this sample. The V call is TRBV18, the J call TRBJ2-7; D not resolved. The V gene lost 1 base and the J gene lost 3 bases, with 10 bases spanning the gap. Per germline, CDR1 KGHSH and CDR2 LQKENI. The CDR3 runs to 14 residues. The CDR3 DNA sequence: TGTGCCAGCTCACCACAGGGATCTAGCTACGAGCAGTACTTC. It encodes CASSPQGSSYEQYF.

The J gene is TRBJ1-1, the V gene TRBV6-1; TRBD1 matches at 7 bases. V was clipped by 3 bases and J by 4 bases; unmatched bases: 5. In germline, CDR1 is MNHNS, CDR2 SASEGT. This CDR3 contains 14 residues. This chain's CDR3 is CASSDNRGFTEAFF. DNA of the CDR3: TGTGCCAGCAGTGACAACAGGGGATTCACTGAAGCTTTCTTT.

V gene TRBV28 combines with J gene TRBJ1-5; 8 bases are a match to TRBD1. CDR3 length: 15 amino acids. Germline loops: CDR1 MDHEN, CDR2 SYDVKM. V shed 3 bases and J 3 bases; nucleotides not matched to a gene: 4. As DNA, the CDR3 is TGTGCCAGCAGTTTTAGACAGGGGAACAATCAGCCCCAGCATTTT. Its translation: CASSFRQGNNQPQHF.

This chain links TRBV30 with TRBJ2-7; 10 positions agree with TRBD1. Germline V gene lookup returns CDR1 GTSNPN and CDR2 SVGIG (reference sequence). Unmatched junction bases numbered 1, after V lost 5 bases and J lost 6 bases. There are 11 residues in the CDR3. The CDR3 loop is CAWDRGREQYF. CDR3 nucleotides: TGTGCCTGGGACAGGGGGCGCGAGCAGTACTTC.

The chain carries TRBV7-9 and TRBJ1-1, with 7 bases fitting TRBD1. Trimming at V came to 1 base and at J to 0 bases, leaving 11 bases not matched to a gene. The CDR3 runs to 18 residues. Germline V lookup: CDR1 SEHNR, CDR2 FQNEAQ (reference sequence). Written as DNA, the CDR3 is TGTGCCAGCAGCTTAGACAGGGGATACTCAGGAATGAACACTGAAGCTTTCTTT. Its translation: CASSLDRGYSGMNTEAFF.

The chain recombines TRBV30 with TRBJ1-1; tentative D call: TRBD1 (5 bases). Trimming removed 2 bases at V and 4 bases at J, with 17 bases between. The length of the CDR3 is 15 residues. Germline V CDR1 and CDR2: GTSNPN, SVGIG (reference sequence). The CDR3 loop is CAWSLWRLGTTEAFF. The CDR3 DNA follows: TGTGCCTGGAGTCTATGGCGACTGGGGACCACTGAAGCTTTCTTT. The complete variable domain, with remaining parts taken from reference TRBV30 and TRBJ1-1, reads SQTIHQWPATLVQPVGSPLSLECTVEGTSNPNLYWYRQAAGRGLQLLFYSVGIGQISSEVPQNLSASRPQDRQFILSSKKLLLSDSGFYLCAWSLWRLGTTEAFFGQGTRLTVV.

This chain uses TRBV27 with TRBJ2-7; 10 bases match TRBD2. Trimming removed 5 bases from V and 3 bases from J; junction bases left unmatched: 10. The length of the CDR3 is 16 residues. The germline CDR1 and CDR2 sequences are MNHEY and SMNVEV (reference sequence). In nucleotides, the CDR3 is TGTGCCAGCAGTCGGGAGGCCCAGCGGGAGGGCTACGAGCAGTACTTC. Encoded protein: CASSREAQREGYEQYF.

This chain links TRBV2 with TRBJ2-7; possibly TRBD1 for D (6 bases). Deletions cut 4 bases from V and 3 bases from J, with 13 bases between. Germline-derived CDR1 and CDR2 are SNHLY and FYNNEI. The CDR3 length is 14 residues. CDR3 in amino acids: CASSVLTGNYEQYF. The DNA for the CDR3 is TGTGCCAGCAGTGTTCTGACAGGAAACTACGAGCAGTACTTC.

The chain couples TRBV19 to TRBJ2-7; D possibly corresponds to TRBD2 (6 bases). Trimming pared 1 base from V and 0 bases from J, leaving 7 bases between. Germline CDR1 LNHDA, CDR2 SQIVND (reference sequence). The CDR3 totals 14 residues. The CDR3 reads CASSIGRDSYEQYF. CDR3 sequence (DNA): TGTGCCAGTAGTATAGGGCGGGACTCCTACGAGCAGTACTTC.

The chain is built from TRBV9 and TRBJ1-2; D is possibly TRBD1 (6 bases). The CDR3 covers 15 residues. Germline V CDR1 and CDR2: SGDLS, YYNGEE. The V end was cut by 4 bases, the J end by 0 bases, with 13 bases between. CDR3 sequence: CASSIRQDPNYGYTF. In DNA, the CDR3 is TGTGCCAGCAGCATCCGACAGGACCCTAACTATGGCTACACCTTC.

Comment on this clone: This specimen includes other DNA sequences encoding the same CDR3. The rearrangement joins TRBV2 to TRBJ1-5; maybe TRBD1 (6 bases). The CDR3 covers 14 residues. CDR1 and CDR2 from the germline V gene are SNHLY and FYNNEI. V was shortened by 2 bases and J by 3 bases, with 8 bases between the two germline ends. DNA for the CDR3: TGTGCCAGCAGTGAACAGGGGTCCAATCAGCCCCAGCATTTT. As protein: CASSEQGSNQPQHF. The whole variable domain, remainder taken from reference TRBV2 and TRBJ1-5, is EPEVTQTPSHQVTQMGQEVILRCVPISNHLYFYWYRQILGQKVEFLVSFYNNEISEKSEIFDDQFSVERPDGSNFTLKIRSTKLEDSAMYFCASSEQGSNQPQHFGDGTRLSIL.

The J gene is TRBJ1-6, the V gene TRBV5-4; perhaps TRBD1 as D (5 bases). V was cut by 4 bases and J by 10 bases, with 15 bases left in between. CDR1 and CDR2 (germline): SGHNT, YYREEE (reference sequence). The CDR3 has 14 residues. The CDR3 coding sequence is TGTGCCAGCAGCCGGGCCGGGGACGGATCACCCCTCCACTTT. It codes for CASSRAGDGSPLHF.

As for this clone: The junction shows a germline mismatch at one end, possibly a read error. The chain employs TRBV30 and TRBJ2-4; D gene ambiguous. Germline V lookup: CDR1 GTSNPN, CDR2 SVGIG (reference sequence). This CDR3 has 11 amino acids. CDR3 in DNA: TGTGCCTGGAGTGCCATAAACATTCAGTACTTC. Translated: CAWSAINIQYF.